This T cell receptor beta chain was profiled in a study of T cells in Graves' hyperthyroidism and ophthalmopathy. This clonotype was counted many times. The CDR3 runs to 14 residues. V lost 9 bases, J lost 5 bases, and 19 bases lay in between. Germline lookup yields CDR1 SGHTA and CDR2 FQGNSA. RNA transcripts gave rise to amplified TCR beta CDR3 regions. RT-PCR in the first round (using the HTBI primer set) targeted the TCR CDR3. TCRdb redid the calling of the multiplex PCR reads with MiXCR, one entry per CDR3 protein. The sample includes about 200,000 distinct CDR3 sequences, 17% seen only once; the top ten take roughly 49%. Patients were aged 18 to 65, had disease duration under 2 months, and had newly diagnosed hyperthyroidism. Each diagnosis drew on symptoms, thyroxine, TRAb, thyroid ultrasound and orbital computed tomography findings. PBMCs were derived from around 10 ml fresh peripheral blood.

This clonotype was sampled from a woman between 50 and 59 years old with Graves' hyperthyroidism. The material sequenced was blood. The J gene is TRBJ1-1, the V gene TRBV7-2; unclear D gene. The CDR3 sequence: CASTTGPGRTEAFF. DNA for the CDR3: TGTGCCAGTACAACGGGCCCTGGAAGGACTGAAGCTTTCTTT. The full variable domain, with the rest looked up from reference TRBV7-2 and TRBJ1-1, is GAGVSQSPSNKVTEKGKDVELRCDPISGHTALYWYRQSLGQGLEFLIYFQGNSAPDKSGLPSDRFSAERTGGSVSTLTIQRTQQEDSAVYLCASTTGPGRTEAFFGQGTRLTVV.